The 5 T cell receptor beta chains listed next were all sequenced from one sample in a study of cytomegalovirus exposure and HLA in healthy donors. Amplification used 60 Vbeta primers and 13 Jbeta primers. Assay used: immunoSEQ multiplex PCR; TCRdb lists only in-frame clones, some missing. Found here are more than 150,000 clones, 85% of them singletons; the top ten hold about 2.3%. Sequences were obtained from PBMCs. Receptor source: a woman younger than 30 in good health and CMV-seronegative.

The chain joins TRBV29-1 to TRBJ2-5, with D maybe TRBD1 (6 bases). Germline CDR1 reads SQVTM; CDR2 reads ANQGSEA. The CDR3 has 14 amino acids. Trimming stripped 3 bases from V and 5 bases from J, with 16 bases between. In nucleotides, the CDR3 is TGCAGCGTTGAGGTGTTAGGGGGTCGGGAGACCCAGTACTTC. Translated, it gives CSVEVLGGRETQYF.

V and J are TRBV28 and TRBJ2-5, with D possibly TRBD2 on 5 matching bases. The CDR3 has 16 residues. Germline V gene data show CDR1 as MDHEN and CDR2 as SYDVKM. V was pared by 0 bases and J by 0 bases, with 11 bases between. The DNA for the CDR3 is TGTGCCAGCAGTTTATGGGGGAGAAGGGACCAAGAGACCCAGTACTTC. Translating it yields CASSLWGRRDQETQYF.

V is TRBV19 and J is TRBJ2-3; perhaps TRBD1 as D (5 bases). Germline CDR1 is LNHDA and CDR2 is SQIVND (reference sequence). This CDR3 is built from 15 residues. Trimming took off 2 bases at V and 1 base at J, with 10 bases between the two ends. CDR3 loop: CASSIRGARTDTQYF. CDR3 DNA: TGTGCCAGTAGTATAAGGGGCGCTCGCACAGATACGCAGTATTTT. Using reference TRBV19 and TRBJ2-3 for the parts outside the CDR3, the full variable domain is DGGITQSPKYLFRKEGQNVTLSCEQNLNHDAMYWYRQDPGQGLRLIYYSQIVNDFQKGDIAEGYSVSREKKESFPLTVTSAQKNPTAFYLCASSIRGARTDTQYFGPGTRLTVL.

This rearrangement joins TRBV27 to TRBJ1-4, with 7 nucleotides matching TRBD1. This CDR3 contains 15 residues. After removal of 5 bases from V and 1 base from J, the junction contained 4 bases not matched to a gene. CDR1 is MNHEY, CDR2 SMNVEV, per germline (reference sequence). CDR3 residues: CASSPRQGTNEKLFF. In DNA, the CDR3 is TGTGCCAGCAGTCCACGACAGGGAACTAATGAAAAACTGTTTTTT.

This chain connects TRBV7-9 to TRBJ2-1; 7 bases agree with TRBD2. CDR3 size: 16 residues. V was clipped by 4 bases and J by 4 bases; unmatched bases: 10. The germline gives CDR1 SEHNR, CDR2 FQNEAQ (reference sequence). CDR3 region: CASSSETSFSYNEQFF. The CDR3 DNA is TGTGCCAGCAGCTCAGAGACTAGCTTTTCGTACAATGAGCAGTTCTTC.